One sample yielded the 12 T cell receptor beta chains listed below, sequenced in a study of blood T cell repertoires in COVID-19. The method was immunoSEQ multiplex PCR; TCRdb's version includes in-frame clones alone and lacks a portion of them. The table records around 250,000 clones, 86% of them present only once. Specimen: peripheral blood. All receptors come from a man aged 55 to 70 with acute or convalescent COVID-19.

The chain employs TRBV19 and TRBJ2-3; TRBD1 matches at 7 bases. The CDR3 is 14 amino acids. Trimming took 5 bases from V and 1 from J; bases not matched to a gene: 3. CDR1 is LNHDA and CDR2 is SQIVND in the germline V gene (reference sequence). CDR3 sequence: CASSAGTGTDTQYF. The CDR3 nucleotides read TGTGCCAGTAGTGCTGGGACAGGCACAGATACGCAGTATTTT.

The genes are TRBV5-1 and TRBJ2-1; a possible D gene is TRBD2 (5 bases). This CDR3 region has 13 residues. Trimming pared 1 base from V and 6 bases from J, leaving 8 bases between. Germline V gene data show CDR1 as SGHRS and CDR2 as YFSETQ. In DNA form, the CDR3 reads TGCGCCAGCAGCTTGATGGGGAGCAATGAGCAGTTCTTC. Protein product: CASSLMGSNEQFF.

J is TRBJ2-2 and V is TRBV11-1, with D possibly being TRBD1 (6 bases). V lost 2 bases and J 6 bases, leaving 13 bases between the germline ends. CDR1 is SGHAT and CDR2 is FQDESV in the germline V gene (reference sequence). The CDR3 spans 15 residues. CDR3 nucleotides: TGTGCCAGCAGCTTACAGAGGGGGTCCGCCGGGGAGCTGTTTTTT. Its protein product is CASSLQRGSAGELFF.

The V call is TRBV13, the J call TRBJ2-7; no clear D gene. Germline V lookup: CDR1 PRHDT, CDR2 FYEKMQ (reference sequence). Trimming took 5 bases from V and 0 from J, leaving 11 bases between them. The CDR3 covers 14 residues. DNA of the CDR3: TGTGCCAGCAGCCGCGTCAAGAGCTCCTACGAGCAGTACTTC. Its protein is CASSRVKSSYEQYF.

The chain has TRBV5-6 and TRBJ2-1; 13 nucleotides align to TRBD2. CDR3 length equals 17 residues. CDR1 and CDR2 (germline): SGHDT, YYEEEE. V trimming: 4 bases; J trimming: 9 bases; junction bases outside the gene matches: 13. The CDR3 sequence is CASSRETTSGRWGEQFF. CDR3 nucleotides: TGTGCCAGCAGCCGAGAGACGACTAGCGGGAGGTGGGGTGAGCAGTTCTTC.

This chain's CDR3 is CSVVGQGKAFF. DNA for the CDR3: TGCAGCGTTGTCGGACAGGGCAAAGCTTTCTTT. This chain uses TRBV29-1 with TRBJ1-1; 8 nucleotides align to TRBD1. With 4 bases clipped from V and 9 bases from J, the junction kept 4 bases outside the gene matches. CDR1 is SQVTM and CDR2 is ANQGSEA in the germline V gene. The CDR3 totals 11 residues.

CDR3 nucleotide sequence: TGTGCCACCCAGCGGGGGTCTGGCTACACCTTC. Amino acids: CATQRGSGYTF. V usage is TRBV3-1 (or the pseudogene TRBV3-2) and J usage is TRBJ1-2; TRBD1 is a possible D gene (5 bases). This CDR3 is 11 amino acids long. The germline V gene encodes CDR1 LGHDT and CDR2 YNNKEL (reference sequence). The ends were cut back, 10 bases at V and 7 bases at J, with 13 bases in the middle.

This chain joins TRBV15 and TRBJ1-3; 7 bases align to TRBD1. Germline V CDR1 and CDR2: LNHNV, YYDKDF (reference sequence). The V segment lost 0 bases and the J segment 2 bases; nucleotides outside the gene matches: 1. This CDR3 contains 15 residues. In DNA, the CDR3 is TGTGCCACCAGCAGAGATACAGGGGCTGGAAACACCATATATTTT. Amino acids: CATSRDTGAGNTIYF.

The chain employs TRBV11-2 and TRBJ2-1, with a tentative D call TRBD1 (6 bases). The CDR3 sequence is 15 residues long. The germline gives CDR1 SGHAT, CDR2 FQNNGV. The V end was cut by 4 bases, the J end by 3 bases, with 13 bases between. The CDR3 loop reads CASSSGQGYYNEQFF. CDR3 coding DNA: TGTGCCAGCAGCTCGGGCCAGGGGTACTACAATGAGCAGTTCTTC.

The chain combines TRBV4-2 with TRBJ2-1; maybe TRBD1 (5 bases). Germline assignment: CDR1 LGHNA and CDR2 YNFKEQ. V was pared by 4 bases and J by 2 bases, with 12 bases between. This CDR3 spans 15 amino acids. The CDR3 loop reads CASSLFQGTYNEQFF. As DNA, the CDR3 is TGTGCCAGCAGCCTATTCCAGGGCACCTACAATGAGCAGTTCTTC.

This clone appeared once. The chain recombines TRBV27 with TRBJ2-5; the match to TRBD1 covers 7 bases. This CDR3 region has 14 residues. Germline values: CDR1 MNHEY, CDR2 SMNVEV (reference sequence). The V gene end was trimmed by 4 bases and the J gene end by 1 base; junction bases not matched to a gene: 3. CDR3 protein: CASSSYRGQETQYF. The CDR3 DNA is TGTGCCAGCAGTTCATACAGGGGCCAAGAGACCCAGTACTTC.

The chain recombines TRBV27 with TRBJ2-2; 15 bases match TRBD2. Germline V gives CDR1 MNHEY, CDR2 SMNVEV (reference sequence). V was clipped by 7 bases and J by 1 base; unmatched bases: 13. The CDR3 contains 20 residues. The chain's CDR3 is CASTHGLAGGPYENTGELFF. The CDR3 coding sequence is TGTGCCAGCACCCACGGACTAGCGGGAGGGCCGTACGAGAACACCGGGGAGCTGTTTTTT.